This passage covers 5 T cell receptor beta chains from one sample sequenced in a study of response to subunit inactivated influenza vaccine. A single record per CDR3 protein comes from TCRdb applying MiXCR to the RT-PCR reads. The sample yields roughly 500,000 distinct CDR3 sequences, approximately 20% seen once. In addition, the sample was reused for a study of T cells expressing NK-cell markers. From that report: UMIs accompanied the 5'RACE template switching by which TCR beta cDNA was made.

This specimen was CD4+ T cells sorted from PBMCs, taken roughly 13 days after vaccination. These receptors came from a man aged 50 to 59 who received an inactivated influenza vaccine.

There are a few counts of this clonotype. The chain couples TRBV28 to TRBJ2-7, with 9 positions matching TRBD1. With V trimmed by 5 bases and J by 7 bases, 9 bases remained unmatched. Looked up from germline, CDR1 is MDHEN and CDR2 is SYDVKM. CDR3 length: 14 residues. The CDR3 loop reads CASSAHRGLREQYF. CDR3 nucleotide sequence: TGTGCCAGCAGTGCCCACAGGGGGCTGAGGGAGCAGTACTTC.

This clonotype was recorded many times. The chain has TRBV11-2 and TRBJ2-5, with 14 bases identical to TRBD2. This CDR3 region has 16 residues. After removal of 5 bases from V and 1 base from J, the junction contained 3 bases not matched to a gene. In germline, CDR1 is SGHAT, CDR2 FQNNGV. The CDR3 sequence is CASSLGLAGGQETQYF. Written as DNA, the CDR3 is TGTGCCAGCAGCCTCGGACTAGCGGGGGGCCAAGAGACCCAGTACTTC.

CDR3 DNA sequence: TGTGCCAGCAGCTCCCGGGGACAGGGGAAAAATCAGCCCCAGCATTTT. Translation: CASSSRGQGKNQPQHF. This sequence joins TRBV13 and TRBJ1-5; the match to TRBD1 covers 10 bases. Trimming cost V 4 bases and J 4 bases; bases outside gene matches: 7. The CDR3 is made up of 16 amino acids. CDR1 is PRHDT and CDR2 is FYEKMQ in the germline V gene (reference sequence).

The rearrangement uses TRBV3-1 and TRBJ2-2, with D hard to call. Germline CDR1 LGHDT, CDR2 YNNKEL (reference sequence). The CDR3 extends over 11 amino acids. V was cut by 6 bases and J by 6 bases, with 5 bases left in between. In DNA, the CDR3 is TGTGCCAGCAGATCGGCCGGGGAGCTGTTTTTT. Residues: CASRSAGELFF.

This clonotype was seen only a few times. This sequence joins TRBV5-5 and TRBJ2-3; maybe TRBD2 (6 bases). Per the germline V gene, CDR1 is SGHKS and CDR2 is YYEKEE (reference sequence). The CDR3 sequence is 16 residues long. Trimming removed 1 base at V and 0 bases at J, with 12 bases between. The CDR3 nucleotides read TGTGCCAGCAGCTTGCTCTCGGGGGTTAGCACAGATACGCAGTATTTT. Translating it yields CASSLLSGVSTDTQYF. The whole variable domain, filled in from reference TRBV5-5 and TRBJ2-3, reads DAGVTQSPTHLIKTRGQQVTLRCSPISGHKSVSWYQQVLGQGPQFIFQYYEKEERGRGNFPDRFSARQFPNYSSELNVNALLLGDSALYLCASSLLSGVSTDTQYFGPGTRLTVL.